Detailed here is one TCR beta chain. The antigen it binds to is not known. Per-base qualities were not stored, and no clone one base away is much larger. Including cysteine and phenylalanine, the CDR3 has 17 amino acids. The read is trimmed to its CDR3 DNA, 51 bases read in frame from base 1. Trimming accounts for 7 bases at V and 2 bases at J, while the number of junction bases matched to no gene is 9. Sequencing used an Illumina HiSeq 1500. The raw public reads went through TCRdb reprocessing: fastp at Q25, MiXCR clone calling, in-frame beta chains kept. Rows matching on CDR3 protein sequence are summarized as one entry with the most common DNA and genes. This sample lists approximately 1,000,000 distinct CDR3 sequences; roughly 30% were detected once. The ten largest clones represent roughly an eighth of the sample. The data derive from a study of T cell repertoires in cytomegalovirus infection (dated by TCRdb to about 2019). Regarding the complete study: Recently identified HLA-C-restricted CMV epitopes, whose presentation resists viral immunomodulation, were targeted by peptide stimulations together with well-studied HLA-B-restricted epitopes. Donor HLA type was relevant to the analysis, as public TCR beta signatures indicated carriage of CMV infection together with the matching HLA type. Study-wide findings and limitations: The ex vivo response was dominated by HLA-C-restricted CMV-specific TCR beta clonotypes, which also provided the single most frequent clonotype in two of eight donors. In both this cohort and an independent approximately 350-donor cohort, the cumulative frequency of public TCR beta family members distinguished carriers of CMV infection plus the relevant HLA type.

The treatment or condition label, as the study defines it: in vitro stimulation with specific CMV peptide epitopes to enrich CMV-specific T cells. The sequence is built from TRBV12-3 or TRBV12-4 and TRBJ2-3, with 13 bases aligning to TRBD2. Sample: cultured CD8+ T cells from PBMCs, taken from culture after CMV antigen stimulation. The sequence was obtained from a human donor in good health (CMV status not recorded). Some clones in this sample may be carry-over from other donors' samples. Here is the DNA: TGTGCCAGCAAATCACTAGCGGGGGGGCAGGACACAGATACGCAGTATTTT. Its coded protein is CASKSLAGGQDTDTQYF.